The 15 T cell receptor beta chains below all came from one sample that was sequenced in a study of shared clonotypes between healthy human individuals. Using immunoSEQ multiplex PCR, the repertoire was profiled, and TCRdb retains in-frame clones only, with some absent. The sample has about 2.4 million clones; more than 80% are singletons. Sequencing was carried out using naive CD4+ T cells sorted from blood. As to subset: CD45RA+ positively selected. These receptors were obtained from a young man in good health.

The chain recombines TRBV12-5 with TRBJ2-5; D gene unclear. The CDR3 consists of 14 residues. Germline V gives CDR1 LGHNT, CDR2 FRNRAP. Trimming took off 1 base at V and 1 base at J, with 7 bases between the two ends. The CDR3 DNA reads as TGTGCTAGTGGTTTGGGGGGAATCCAAGAGACCCAGTACTTC. Protein sequence: CASGLGGIQETQYF.

Turning to this clone: The sample contains more than one DNA sequence encoding this CDR3. The CDR3 reads CASSLGQLSTDTQYF. The CDR3 region has the DNA TGTGCCAGCAGTTTGGGGCAGCTAAGCACAGATACGCAGTATTTT. The genes are TRBV27 and TRBJ2-3; D is perhaps TRBD1 (5 bases). Per the germline V gene, CDR1 is MNHEY and CDR2 is SMNVEV (reference sequence). V lost 3 bases and J 0 bases, leaving 10 bases between the germline ends. The CDR3 loop spans 15 amino acids.

The chain uses TRBV6-6 and TRBJ2-7; either TRBD1 or TRBD2 may supply D (6 bases each). CDR3 size: 16 residues. Germline CDR1 is MNHNY and CDR2 is SVGAGI (reference sequence). The V end was cut by 7 bases, the J end by 3 bases, with 22 bases between. CDR3 bases: TGTGCCAGCACCGAAGGCAGGGGCCAGGGAGGCTACGAGCAGTACTTC. This translates into CASTEGRGQGGYEQYF.

The rearrangement uses TRBV7-9 and TRBJ1-2; 7 bases match TRBD1. The CDR3 length is 14 residues. Losses at the gene ends were 8 bases for V and 0 bases for J; bases not matched to a gene: 6. Germline-derived CDR1 and CDR2 are SEHNR and FQNEAQ (reference sequence). This CDR3 is CASAEDRSNYGYTF. CDR3 DNA: TGTGCCAGCGCCGAGGACAGGTCTAACTATGGCTACACCTTC.

The V call is TRBV29-1, the J call TRBJ1-5, with 8 bases lining up with TRBD1. The junction had 18 bases not matched to a gene; V was cut back by 8 bases and J by 3 bases. Per the germline V gene, CDR1 is SQVTM and CDR2 is ANQGSEA. The CDR3 length is 17 residues. The CDR3 region is CSPGTGNGPPDNQPQHF. The DNA for the CDR3 is TGCAGCCCAGGGACAGGTAACGGACCTCCCGACAATCAGCCCCAGCATTTT.

The chain joins TRBV4-3 to TRBJ1-5; no firm D call. Trimming removed 0 bases at V and 3 bases at J, with 6 bases between. Germline V gives CDR1 LGHNA, CDR2 YSLEER. CDR3 size: 14 residues. The CDR3 nucleotides are TGCGCCAGCAGCCAAGACCTATACAATCAGCCCCAGCATTTT. Its translation is CASSQDLYNQPQHF.

The chain has TRBV19 and TRBJ2-7; D not certain. Trimming took 5 bases from V and 3 from J, leaving 14 bases between them. This CDR3 spans 14 amino acids. Germline V gene sequence: CDR1 LNHDA, CDR2 SQIVND (reference sequence). CDR3 DNA: TGTGCCAGTAGTCCCTTGGATCGGTTCTACGAGCAGTACTTC. It codes for CASSPLDRFYEQYF. Supplemented by reference TRBV19 and TRBJ2-7, the full variable domain reads DGGITQSPKYLFRKEGQNVTLSCEQNLNHDAMYWYRQDPGQGLRLIYYSQIVNDFQKGDIAEGYSVSREKKESFPLTVTSAQKNPTAFYLCASSPLDRFYEQYFGPGTRLTVT.

The chain recombines TRBV14 with TRBJ2-5; possible D gene TRBD2, 6 bases. The CDR3 is made up of 14 amino acids. Germline CDR1 is SGHDN and CDR2 is FVKESK. The germline V and J ends were trimmed by 4 bases and 5 bases, with 14 bases remaining between them. DNA for the CDR3: TGTGCCAGCAGCCCAGGGCGGGGCTTTGAGACCCAGTACTTC. Translation: CASSPGRGFETQYF.

This chain joins TRBV5-6 and TRBJ1-6; 8 bases match TRBD1. The CDR3 is 17 residues long. CDR1 and CDR2 (germline): SGHDT, YYEEEE. V lost 2 bases and J lost 7; bases outside the gene matches: 11. The CDR3 region has the DNA TGTGCCAGCAGCTTTGGGTCCGGGACAGGCCTAAATTCACCCCTCCACTTT. Translated: CASSFGSGTGLNSPLHF.

The chain combines TRBV6-6 with TRBJ2-7, with 11 bases lining up with TRBD2. The germline gives CDR1 MNHNY, CDR2 SVGAGI (reference sequence). The ends lost 6 bases at V and 4 bases at J; junction bases unmatched: 8. The CDR3 contains 15 residues. The CDR3 DNA reads as TGTGCCAGCAGGCCTCTAGCGGGAGGTGTTTACGAGCAGTACTTC. Encoded protein: CASRPLAGGVYEQYF.

V and J are TRBV11-2 and TRBJ2-7, with D perhaps TRBD2 (5 bases). The CDR3 is 14 amino acids. Germline CDR1 reads SGHAT; CDR2 reads FQNNGV. V lost 2 bases and J lost 7, with 15 bases in between. CDR3 amino acids: CASSLSPPPGEQYF. The CDR3 DNA follows: TGTGCCAGCAGCTTAAGCCCCCCGCCGGGGGAGCAGTACTTC. The variable domain in full, completed from reference TRBV11-2 and TRBJ2-7, reads EAGVAQSPRYKIIEKRQSVAFWCNPISGHATLYWYQQILGQGPKLLIQFQNNGVVDDSQLPKDRFSAERLKGVDSTLKIQPAKLEDSAVYLCASSLSPPPGEQYFGPGTRLTVT.

V gene TRBV9 combines with J gene TRBJ1-4; D is possibly TRBD1 (5 bases). Germline assignment: CDR1 SGDLS and CDR2 YYNGEE. The V end was cut by 0 bases, the J end by 6 bases, with 15 bases between. This CDR3 is 16 amino acids long. The CDR3 nucleotides read TGTGCCAGCAGCGTAGATGGCCGGGGCACGGATGAAAAACTGTTTTTT. Translation: CASSVDGRGTDEKLFF.

This rearrangement joins TRBV27 to TRBJ2-2; D is uncertain. Trimming pared 0 bases from V and 3 bases from J, leaving 8 bases between. CDR3 length: 15 residues. Germline V lookup: CDR1 MNHEY, CDR2 SMNVEV (reference sequence). The CDR3 sequence is CASSLSGPDTGELFF. The CDR3 coding sequence is TGTGCCAGCAGTTTATCTGGTCCCGACACCGGGGAGCTGTTTTTT.

Turning to this clone: This sample also contains other DNA sequences that code for the same CDR3. The chain combines TRBV18 with TRBJ1-4; TRBD1 aligns across 7 bases. CDR3 length: 14 amino acids. Germline V gene lookup returns CDR1 KGHSH and CDR2 LQKENI. J lost 8 bases, V lost 3 bases, and 6 bases had no gene match. The DNA of the CDR3 is TGTGCCAGCTCACCCAGGACAGGCAACGAAAAACTGTTTTTT. Its protein is CASSPRTGNEKLFF.

The rearrangement links TRBV10-3 to TRBJ2-6, with TRBD1 matching over 7 bases. Per germline, CDR1 ENHRY and CDR2 SYGVKD. The CDR3 runs 16 residues. The trim removed 3 bases at V and 2 bases at J, leaving 4 bases unmatched. The CDR3 region has the DNA TGTGCCATCAGTGAAGGGGGCAAGGCTGGGGCCAACGTCCTGACTTTC. Its protein product is CAISEGGKAGANVLTF.